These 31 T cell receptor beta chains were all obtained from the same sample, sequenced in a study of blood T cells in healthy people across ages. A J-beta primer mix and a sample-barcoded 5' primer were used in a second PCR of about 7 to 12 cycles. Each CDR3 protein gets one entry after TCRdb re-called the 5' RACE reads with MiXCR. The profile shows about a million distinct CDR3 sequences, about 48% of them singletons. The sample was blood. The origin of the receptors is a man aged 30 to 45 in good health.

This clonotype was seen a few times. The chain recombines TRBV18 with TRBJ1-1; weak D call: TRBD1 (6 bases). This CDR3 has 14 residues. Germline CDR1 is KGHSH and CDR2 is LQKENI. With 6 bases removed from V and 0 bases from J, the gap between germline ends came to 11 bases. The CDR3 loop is CASSPWTVNTEAFF. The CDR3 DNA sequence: TGTGCCAGCTCGCCCTGGACAGTGAACACTGAAGCTTTCTTT.

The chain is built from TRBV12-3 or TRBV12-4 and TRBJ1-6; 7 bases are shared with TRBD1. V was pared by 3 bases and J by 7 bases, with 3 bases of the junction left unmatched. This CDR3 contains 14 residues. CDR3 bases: TGTGCCAGCAGTTTTGTGACAGGGAATTCACCCCTCCACTTT. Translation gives CASSFVTGNSPLHF.

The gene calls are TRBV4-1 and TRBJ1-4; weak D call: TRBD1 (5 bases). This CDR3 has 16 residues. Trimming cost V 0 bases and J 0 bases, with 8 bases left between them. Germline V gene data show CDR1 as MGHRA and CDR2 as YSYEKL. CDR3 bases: TGCGCCAGCAGCCAAGAATCGACAGCAACTAATGAAAAACTGTTTTTT. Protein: CASSQESTATNEKLFF.

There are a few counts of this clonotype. Written as DNA, the CDR3 is TGCGCCAGCAGCCCGCCGACTAGCGGGGGGCAGCAAGACGAGCAGTACTTC. This encodes CASSPPTSGGQQDEQYF. The chain has TRBV5-1 and TRBJ2-7; the match to TRBD2 covers 13 bases. The CDR3 has 17 amino acids. V dropped 4 bases and J dropped 5; count of bases not matched to a gene: 12. The germline CDR1 and CDR2 sequences are SGHRS and YFSETQ.

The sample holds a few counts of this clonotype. Here the CDR3 DNA reads TGCGCCAGCAGCCAAGATAACTACCCGAACACTGAAGCTTTCTTT. It is translated as CASSQDNYPNTEAFF. This chain joins TRBV4-1 and TRBJ1-1; D remains ambiguous. V was clipped by 0 bases and J by 1 base, with 9 bases between them. Germline lookup yields CDR1 MGHRA and CDR2 YSYEKL. This CDR3 is built from 15 residues.

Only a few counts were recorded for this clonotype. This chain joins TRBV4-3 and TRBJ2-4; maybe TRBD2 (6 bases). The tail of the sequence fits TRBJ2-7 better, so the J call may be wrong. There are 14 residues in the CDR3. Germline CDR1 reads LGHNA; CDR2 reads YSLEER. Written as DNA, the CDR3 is TGCGCCAGCAGCCACGAACGATGGGGAGGCGAGCAGTACTTC. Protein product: CASSHERWGGEQYF.

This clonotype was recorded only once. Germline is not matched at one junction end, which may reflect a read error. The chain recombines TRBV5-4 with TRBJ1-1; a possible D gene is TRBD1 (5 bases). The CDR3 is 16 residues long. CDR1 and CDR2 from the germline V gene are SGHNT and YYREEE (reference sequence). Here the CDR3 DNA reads TGTGCCAGCAGCTCAGCGGACACCCTAATGAACACTGGAGCTTTCTTT. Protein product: CASSSADTLMNTGAFF.

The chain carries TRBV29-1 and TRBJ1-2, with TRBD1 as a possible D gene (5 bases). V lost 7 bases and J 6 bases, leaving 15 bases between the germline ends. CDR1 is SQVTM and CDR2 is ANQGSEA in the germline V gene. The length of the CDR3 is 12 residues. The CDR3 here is CSASQTGDGYTF. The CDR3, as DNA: TGCAGCGCATCTCAAACGGGGGATGGCTACACCTTC.

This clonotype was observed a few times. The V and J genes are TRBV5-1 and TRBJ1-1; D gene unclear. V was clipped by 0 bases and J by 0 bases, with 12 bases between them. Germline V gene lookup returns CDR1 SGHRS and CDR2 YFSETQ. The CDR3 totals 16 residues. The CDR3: CASSLDSGLMNTEAFF. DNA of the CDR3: TGCGCCAGCAGCTTGGACTCAGGCCTCATGAACACTGAAGCTTTCTTT.

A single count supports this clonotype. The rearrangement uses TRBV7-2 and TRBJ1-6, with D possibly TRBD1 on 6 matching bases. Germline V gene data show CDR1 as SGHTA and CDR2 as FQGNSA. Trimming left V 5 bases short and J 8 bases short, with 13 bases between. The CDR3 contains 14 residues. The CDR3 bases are TGTGCCAGCAGCAAACAGGGTCGAGATTCACCCCTCCACTTT. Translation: CASSKQGRDSPLHF.

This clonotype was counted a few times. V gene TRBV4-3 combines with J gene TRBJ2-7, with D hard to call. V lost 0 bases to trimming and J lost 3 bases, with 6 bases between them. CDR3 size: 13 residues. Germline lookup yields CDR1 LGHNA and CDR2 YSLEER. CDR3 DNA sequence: TGCGCCAGCAGCCAAGAAAAATACTACGAGCAGTACTTC. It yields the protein CASSQEKYYEQYF.

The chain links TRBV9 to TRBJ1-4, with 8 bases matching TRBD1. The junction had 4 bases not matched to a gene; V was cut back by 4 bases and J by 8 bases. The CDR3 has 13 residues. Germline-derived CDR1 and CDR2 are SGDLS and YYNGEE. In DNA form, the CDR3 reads TGTGCCAGCAGCCCGGACAGGGTCGAAAAACTGTTTTTT. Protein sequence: CASSPDRVEKLFF.

CDR3 sequence reads: CASSQGGRDTEAFF. The CDR3 DNA sequence: TGTGCCAGCAGCCAAGGGGGTCGGGACACTGAAGCTTTCTTT. The chain carries TRBV4-2 and TRBJ1-1, with D uncertain. This CDR3 comprises 14 residues. Trimming removed 1 base at V and 3 bases at J, with 9 bases between. Germline loops: CDR1 LGHNA, CDR2 YNFKEQ.

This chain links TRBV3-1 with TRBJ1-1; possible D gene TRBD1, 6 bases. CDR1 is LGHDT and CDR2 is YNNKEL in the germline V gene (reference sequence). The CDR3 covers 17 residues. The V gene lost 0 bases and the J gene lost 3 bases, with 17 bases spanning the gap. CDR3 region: CASSQEGVRDTYTEAFF. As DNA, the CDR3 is TGTGCCAGCAGCCAAGAGGGGGTCCGGGACACTTACACTGAAGCTTTCTTT.

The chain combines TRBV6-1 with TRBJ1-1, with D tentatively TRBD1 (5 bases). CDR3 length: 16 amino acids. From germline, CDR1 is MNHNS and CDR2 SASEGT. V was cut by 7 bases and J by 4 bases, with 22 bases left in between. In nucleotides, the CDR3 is TGTGCCAGCAATGACGAGGCAGGGAGTTGGGGCACTGAAGCTTTCTTT. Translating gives CASNDEAGSWGTEAFF.

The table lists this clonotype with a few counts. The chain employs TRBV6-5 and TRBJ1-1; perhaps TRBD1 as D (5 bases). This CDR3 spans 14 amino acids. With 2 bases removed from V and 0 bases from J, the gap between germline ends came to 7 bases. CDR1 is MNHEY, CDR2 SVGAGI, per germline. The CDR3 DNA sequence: TGTGCCAGCAGTTACGGGGGGATGAACACTGAAGCTTTCTTT. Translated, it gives CASSYGGMNTEAFF.

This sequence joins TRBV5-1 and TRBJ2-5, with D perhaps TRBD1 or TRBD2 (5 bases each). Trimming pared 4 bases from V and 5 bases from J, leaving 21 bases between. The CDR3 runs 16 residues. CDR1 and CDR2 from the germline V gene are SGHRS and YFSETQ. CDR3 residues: CASSALVGTQRETQYF. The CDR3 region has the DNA TGCGCCAGCAGCGCACTGGTCGGGACCCAAAGGGAGACCCAGTACTTC.

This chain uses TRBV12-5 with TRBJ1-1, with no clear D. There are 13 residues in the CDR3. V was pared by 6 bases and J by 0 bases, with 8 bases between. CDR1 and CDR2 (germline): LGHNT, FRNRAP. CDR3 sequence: CASGRDVNTEAFF. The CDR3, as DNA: TGTGCTAGTGGAAGAGACGTGAACACTGAAGCTTTCTTT.

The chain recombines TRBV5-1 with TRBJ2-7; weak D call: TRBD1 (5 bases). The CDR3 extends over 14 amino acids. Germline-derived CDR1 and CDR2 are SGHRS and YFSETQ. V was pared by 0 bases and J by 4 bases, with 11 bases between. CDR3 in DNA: TGCGCCAGCAGCTTGGAACCCAGGGATTACGAGCAGTACTTC. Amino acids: CASSLEPRDYEQYF.

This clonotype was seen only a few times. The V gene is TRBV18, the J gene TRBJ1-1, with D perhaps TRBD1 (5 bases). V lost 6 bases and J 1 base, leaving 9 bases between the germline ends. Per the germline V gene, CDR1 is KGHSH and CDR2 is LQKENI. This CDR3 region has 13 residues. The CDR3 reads CASSDDRNTEAFF. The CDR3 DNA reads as TGTGCCAGCTCCGACGACAGGAACACTGAAGCTTTCTTT.

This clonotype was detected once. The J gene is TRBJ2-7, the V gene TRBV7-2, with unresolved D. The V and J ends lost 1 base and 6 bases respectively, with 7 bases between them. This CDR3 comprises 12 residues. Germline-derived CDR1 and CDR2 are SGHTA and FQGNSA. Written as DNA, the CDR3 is TGTGCCAGCAGCTTAGTTTTCGGCGAGCAGTACTTC. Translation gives CASSLVFGEQYF.

CDR3 residues: CSAPLAEQFF. CDR3 in DNA: TGCAGTGCTCCGCTAGCGGAGCAGTTCTTC. The J gene is TRBJ2-1, the V gene TRBV20-1; a weak D match, TRBD2 (6 bases). This CDR3 spans 10 amino acids. Germline CDR1 and CDR2: DFQATT and SNEGSKA (reference sequence). V was clipped by 5 bases and J by 10 bases, with 9 bases between them.

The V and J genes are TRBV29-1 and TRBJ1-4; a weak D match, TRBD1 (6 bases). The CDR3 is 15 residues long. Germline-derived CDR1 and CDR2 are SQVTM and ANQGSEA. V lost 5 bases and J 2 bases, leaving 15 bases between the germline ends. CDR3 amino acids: CSVLTGPWTNEKLFF. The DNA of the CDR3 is TGCAGCGTTCTGACAGGCCCGTGGACTAATGAAAAACTGTTTTTT.

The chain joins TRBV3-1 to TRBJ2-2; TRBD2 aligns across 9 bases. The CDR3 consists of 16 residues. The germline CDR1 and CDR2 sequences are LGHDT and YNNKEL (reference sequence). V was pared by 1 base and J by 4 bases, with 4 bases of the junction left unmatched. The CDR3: CASSQALAGITGELFF. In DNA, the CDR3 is TGTGCCAGCAGCCAAGCTCTAGCGGGGATCACCGGGGAGCTGTTTTTT.

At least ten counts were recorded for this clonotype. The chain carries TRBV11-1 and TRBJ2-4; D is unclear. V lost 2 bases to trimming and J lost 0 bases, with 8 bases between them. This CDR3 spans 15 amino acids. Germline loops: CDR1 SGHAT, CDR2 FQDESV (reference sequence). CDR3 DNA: TGTGCCAGCAGCTTATACACCCAAGCCAAAAACATTCAGTACTTC. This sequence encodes CASSLYTQAKNIQYF.

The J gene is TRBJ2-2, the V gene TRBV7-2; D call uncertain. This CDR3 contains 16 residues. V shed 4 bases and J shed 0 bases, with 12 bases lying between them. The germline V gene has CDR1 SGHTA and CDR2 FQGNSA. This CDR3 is CASSSLRLANTGELFF. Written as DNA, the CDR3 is TGTGCCAGCAGCTCTCTCAGGCTAGCGAACACCGGGGAGCTGTTTTTT.

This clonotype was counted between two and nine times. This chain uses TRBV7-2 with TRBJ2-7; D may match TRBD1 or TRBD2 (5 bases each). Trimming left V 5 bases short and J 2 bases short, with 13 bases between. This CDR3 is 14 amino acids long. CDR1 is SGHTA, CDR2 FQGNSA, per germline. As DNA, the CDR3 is TGTGCCAGCAGCCCCCGGGACCCAACCTACGAGCAGTACTTC. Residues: CASSPRDPTYEQYF.

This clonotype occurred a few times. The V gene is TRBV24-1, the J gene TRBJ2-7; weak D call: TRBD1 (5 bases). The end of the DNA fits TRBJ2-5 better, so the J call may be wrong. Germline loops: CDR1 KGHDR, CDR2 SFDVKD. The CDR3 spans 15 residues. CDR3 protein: CATSDWAGKRETQYF. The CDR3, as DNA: TGTGCCACCAGTGATTGGGCAGGGAAAAGGGAGACCCAGTACTTC.

In nucleotides, the CDR3 is TGTGCCAGCAGCGTAGTTCCGGAGGGAACTGAAGCTTTCTTT. It specifies CASSVVPEGTEAFF. The gene calls are TRBV9 and TRBJ1-1; D unresolved. The CDR3 is 14 amino acids. CDR1 is SGDLS, CDR2 YYNGEE, per germline. V lost 0 bases and J 5 bases, leaving 11 bases between the germline ends. The entire variable domain, with the rest obtained from reference TRBV9 and TRBJ1-1, is as follows: DSGVTQTPKHLITATGQRVTLRCSPRSGDLSVYWYQQSLDQGLQFLIQYYNGEERAKGNILERFSAQQFPDLHSELNLSSLELGDSALYFCASSVVPEGTEAFFGQGTRLTVV.

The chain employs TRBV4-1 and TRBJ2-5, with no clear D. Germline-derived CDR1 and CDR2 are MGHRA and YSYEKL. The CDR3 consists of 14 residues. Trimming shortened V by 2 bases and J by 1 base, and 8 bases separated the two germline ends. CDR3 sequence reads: CASSQSGIQETQYF. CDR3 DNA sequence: TGCGCCAGCAGCCAATCGGGCATCCAAGAGACCCAGTACTTC.

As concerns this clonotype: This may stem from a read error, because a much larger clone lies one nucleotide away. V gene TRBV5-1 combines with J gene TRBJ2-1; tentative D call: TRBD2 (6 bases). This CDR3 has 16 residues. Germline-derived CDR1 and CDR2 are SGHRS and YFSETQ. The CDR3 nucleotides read TGCGCCGGCAGCCAAGGGGTCGGGAGCTCCTACAATGAGCAGTTCTTC. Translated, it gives CAGSQGVGSSYNEQFF.